This T cell receptor (beta chain) was identified during a study of PD-L1 blockade in urothelial cancer. Time point indicated: pretreatment peripheral blood. The protocol was immunoSEQ multiplex PCR, while the TCRdb copy is restricted to in-frame clones and leaves out a portion. The sample has approximately 51,000 clones; about 86% are singletons. Trimming removed 0 bases at V and 0 bases at J, with 7 bases between. The CDR3 is made up of 14 amino acids. Germline V lookup: CDR1 SGDLS, CDR2 YYNGEE. This TCR came from a man in his sixties with urothelial cancer. The rearrangement uses TRBV9 and TRBJ2-7; possibly TRBD1 for D (5 bases). The specimen was PBMCs, collected around atezolizumab (anti-PD-L1) treatment. The CDR3 loop reads CASSVEQDSYEQYF. The CDR3 region has the DNA TGTGCCAGCAGCGTAGAACAGGACTCCTACGAGCAGTACTTC. Full variable domain (outside the CDR3, taken from reference TRBV9 and TRBJ2-7): DSGVTQTPKHLITATGQRVTLRCSPRSGDLSVYWYQQSLDQGLQFLIQYYNGEERAKGNILERFSAQQFPDLHSELNLSSLELGDSALYFCASSVEQDSYEQYFGPGTRLTVT.